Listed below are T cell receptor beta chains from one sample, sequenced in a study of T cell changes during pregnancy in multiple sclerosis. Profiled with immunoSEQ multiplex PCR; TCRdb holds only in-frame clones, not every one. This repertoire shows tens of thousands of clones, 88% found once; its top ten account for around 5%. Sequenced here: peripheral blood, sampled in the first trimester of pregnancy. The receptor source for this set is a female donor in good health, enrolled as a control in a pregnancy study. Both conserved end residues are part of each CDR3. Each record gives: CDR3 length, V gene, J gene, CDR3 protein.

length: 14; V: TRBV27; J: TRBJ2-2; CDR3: CASSLPGSTGELFF
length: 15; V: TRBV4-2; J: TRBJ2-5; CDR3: CASSQAAGERETQYF
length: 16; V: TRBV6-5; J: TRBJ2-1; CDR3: CASSYARDTRKNEQFF
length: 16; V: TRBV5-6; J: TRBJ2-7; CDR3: CASSLVKGETRYEQYF
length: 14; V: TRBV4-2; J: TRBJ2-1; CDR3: CASRGTWDSNEQFF
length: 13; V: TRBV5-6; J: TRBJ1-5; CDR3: CASSLTGSQPQHF
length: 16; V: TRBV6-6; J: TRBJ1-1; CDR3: CASRAKGQGANTEAFF
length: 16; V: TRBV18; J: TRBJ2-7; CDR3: CASSPRPGQGGNEQYF
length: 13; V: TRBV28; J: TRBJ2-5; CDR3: CASSLSGAETQYF
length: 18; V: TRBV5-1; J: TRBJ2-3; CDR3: CASSLYGLAGGRSDTQYF
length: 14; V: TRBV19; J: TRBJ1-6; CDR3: CASSPVSYNSPLHF
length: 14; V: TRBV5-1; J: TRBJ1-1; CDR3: CASSFGQGNTEAFF
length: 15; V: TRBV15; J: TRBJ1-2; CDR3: CATSWGREQDYGYTF
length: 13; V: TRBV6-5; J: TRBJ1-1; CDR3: CASSYSGGGEAFF
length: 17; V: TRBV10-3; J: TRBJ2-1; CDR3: CAIRTGGSARSYNEQFF
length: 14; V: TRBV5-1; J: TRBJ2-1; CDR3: CASSFRGADNEQFF
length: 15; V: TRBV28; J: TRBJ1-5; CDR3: CASSSSGVGNQPQHF
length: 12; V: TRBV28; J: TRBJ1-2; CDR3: CASSLLRDGYTF
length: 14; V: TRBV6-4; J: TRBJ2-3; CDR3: CASRTGLDTDTQYF
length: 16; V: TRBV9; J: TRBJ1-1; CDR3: CASSTNRAITQAEAFF
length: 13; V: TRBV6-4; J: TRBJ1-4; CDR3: CASSPTGNEKLFF
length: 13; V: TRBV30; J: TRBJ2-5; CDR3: CAWGPSGGETQYF
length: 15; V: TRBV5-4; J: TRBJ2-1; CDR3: CASSSGGPDYNEQFF
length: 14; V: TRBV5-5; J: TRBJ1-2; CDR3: CASSFFPGQDFYTF
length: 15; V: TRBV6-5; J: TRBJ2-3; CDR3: CASRRGVQFGDTQYF
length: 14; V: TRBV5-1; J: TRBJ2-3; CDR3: CASSLGTLTDTQYF
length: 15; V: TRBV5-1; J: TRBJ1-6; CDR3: CASSTGVSYNSPLHF
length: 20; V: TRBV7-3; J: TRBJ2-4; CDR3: CASSRRPAEPNTGPKNIQYF
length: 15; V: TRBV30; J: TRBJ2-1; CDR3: CAWMRGLAGRIEQFF
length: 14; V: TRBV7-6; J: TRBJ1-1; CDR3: CASTRRAGNTEAFF
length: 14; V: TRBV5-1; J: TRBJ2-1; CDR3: CASNTGGVGNEQFF
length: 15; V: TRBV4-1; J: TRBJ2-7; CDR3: CASSPDRDATYEQYF
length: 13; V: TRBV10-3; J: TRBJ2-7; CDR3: CAIGRDNTYEQYF
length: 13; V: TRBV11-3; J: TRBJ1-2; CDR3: CASSSGTGRGYTF
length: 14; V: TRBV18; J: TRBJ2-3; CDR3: CASSTRTSTDTQYF
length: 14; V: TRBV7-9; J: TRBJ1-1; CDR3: CASSQGQALTEAFF
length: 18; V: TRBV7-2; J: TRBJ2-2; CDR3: CASSLNGAGSGNTGELFF
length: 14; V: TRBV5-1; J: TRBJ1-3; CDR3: CASSPGHGGNTIYF
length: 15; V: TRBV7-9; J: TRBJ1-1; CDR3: CASSPLTGQGREAFF
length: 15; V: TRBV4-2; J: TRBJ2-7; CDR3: CASSQEVTEAYEQYF
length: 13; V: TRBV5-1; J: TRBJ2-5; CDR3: CASSASPQETQYF
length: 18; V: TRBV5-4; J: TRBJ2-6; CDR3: CASSLGGSIPSGANVLTF
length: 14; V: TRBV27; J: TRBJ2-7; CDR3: CASSLFGTGYEQYF
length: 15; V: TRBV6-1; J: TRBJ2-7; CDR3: CASREGQGETYEQYF
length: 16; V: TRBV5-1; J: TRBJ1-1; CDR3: CASSPSGGAPNTEAFF
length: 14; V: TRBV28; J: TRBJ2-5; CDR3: CASSPGGMRETQYF
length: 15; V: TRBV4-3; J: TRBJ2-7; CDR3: CASSQRTGASYEQYF
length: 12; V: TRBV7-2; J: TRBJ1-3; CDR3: CAWTGAGNTIYF
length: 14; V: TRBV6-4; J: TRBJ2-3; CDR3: CASSDLVGSVTQYF
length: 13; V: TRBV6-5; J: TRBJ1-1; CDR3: CASQRQVNTEAFF
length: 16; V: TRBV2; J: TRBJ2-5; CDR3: CASRFPRDRGGETQYF
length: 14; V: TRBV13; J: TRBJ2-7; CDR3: CASASGKSSYEQYF
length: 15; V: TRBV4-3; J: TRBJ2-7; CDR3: CASSPADRGSYEQYF
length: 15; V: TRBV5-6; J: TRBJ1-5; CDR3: CASSSGQASNQPQHF
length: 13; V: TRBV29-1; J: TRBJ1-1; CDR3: CSVERQENTEAFF
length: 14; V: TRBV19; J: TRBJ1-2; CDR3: CASSTPDSYYGYTF
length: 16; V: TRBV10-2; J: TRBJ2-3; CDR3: CASSESGGGPQDTQYF
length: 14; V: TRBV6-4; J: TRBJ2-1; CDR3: CASSDGSSYNEQFF
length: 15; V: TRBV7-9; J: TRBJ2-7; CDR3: CASSLGTSGGYEQYF
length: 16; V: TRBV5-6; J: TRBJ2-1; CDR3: CASSLGLADSYNEQFF